A selection of T cell receptor beta chains follows, all from one sample in a study of vaccination and CD4 T cells after COVID-19. One entry per CDR3 protein, called by TCRdb with MiXCR from the PCR reads. The table includes about 14,000 distinct CDR3 sequences, roughly 30% detected once. For these TCRs, the target antigens are not known. Material: CD4+ T cells from blood, cultured in vitro, obtained after SARS-CoV-2 vaccination. All receptors come from a human donor who had recovered from COVID-19. The conserved cysteine and the conserved F or W are not part of the CDR3 here. The order of the fields is J gene, V gene, CDR3 protein.

>TRBJ1-5|TRBV15
ATRVRGGQPQH
>TRBJ2-2|TRBV7-6
ASSKGGRAANTGELF
>TRBJ2-3|TRBV7-9
ASSLAGLKNMQY
>TRBJ1-1|TRBV6-2/TRBV6-3
ASSYVRGDRSTEAF
>TRBJ2-5|TRBV6-1
ASSRGGSQY
>TRBJ2-5|TRBV6-2/TRBV6-3
AIQGMSKTQY
>TRBJ1-2|TRBV7-7
ASSPYTGTYGYT
>TRBJ2-7|TRBV15
ATSPTPLLISYEQY
>TRBJ1-3|TRBV20-1
RARDERKGQISGNTIY
>TRBJ1-6|TRBV30
AWSVEGTLGNSPLH
>TRBJ1-2|TRBV18
ASSPPTRLSVGGLYGYT
>TRBJ1-5|TRBV20-1
SAREPGGVSNQPQH